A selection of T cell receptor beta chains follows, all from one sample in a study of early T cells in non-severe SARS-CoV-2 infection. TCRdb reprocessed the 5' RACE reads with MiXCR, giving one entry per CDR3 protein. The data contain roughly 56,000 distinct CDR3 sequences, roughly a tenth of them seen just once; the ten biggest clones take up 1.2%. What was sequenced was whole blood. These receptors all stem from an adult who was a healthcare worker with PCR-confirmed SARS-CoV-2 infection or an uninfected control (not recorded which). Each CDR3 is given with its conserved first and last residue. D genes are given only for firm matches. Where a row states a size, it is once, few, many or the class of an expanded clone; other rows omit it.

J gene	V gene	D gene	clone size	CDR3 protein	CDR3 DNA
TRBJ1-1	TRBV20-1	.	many	CSASVRAGDGWEEAFF	TGCAGTGCTAGCGTTCGCGCAGGGGACGGTTGGGAGGAAGCTTTCTTT
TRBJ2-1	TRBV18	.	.	CASSPGRDGDNEQFF	TGTGCCAGCTCACCAGGCCGGGACGGTGACAATGAGCAGTTCTTC
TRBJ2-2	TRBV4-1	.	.	CASSQSTLNGELFF	TGCGCCAGCAGCCAGAGTACACTAAACGGGGAGCTGTTTTTT
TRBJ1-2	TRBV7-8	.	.	CASSRSRLVNYGYTF	TGTGCCAGCAGCCGCTCTCGCCTGGTTAACTATGGCTACACCTTC
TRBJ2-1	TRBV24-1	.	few	CATSDAGSSDEQFF	TGTGCCACCAGTGACGCAGGGTCTAGCGATGAGCAGTTCTTC
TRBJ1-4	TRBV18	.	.	CASSPVGTNEKLFF	TGTGCCAGCTCACCAGTGGGAACTAATGAAAAACTGTTTTTT
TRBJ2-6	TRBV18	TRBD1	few	CASSPPFRGPLVLTF	TGTGCCAGCTCACCACCGTTCAGGGGGCCCCTCGTCCTGACTTTC
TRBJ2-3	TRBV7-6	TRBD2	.	CASSARGGPSTDTQYF	TGTGCCAGCAGCGCCCGCGGGGGACCCTCCACAGATACGCAGTATTTT
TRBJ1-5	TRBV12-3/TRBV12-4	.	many	CASSFQGGQPQHF	TGTGCCAGCAGTTTCCAGGGAGGACAGCCCCAGCATTTT
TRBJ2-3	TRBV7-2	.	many	CASSLVTVSTDTQYF	TGTGCCAGCAGCTTAGTGACAGTTAGCACAGATACGCAGTATTTT
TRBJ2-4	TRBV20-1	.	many	CSARDLAGLAKNIQYF	TGCAGTGCTAGAGATCTGGCGGGACTAGCCAAAAACATTCAGTACTTC
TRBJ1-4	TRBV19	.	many	CASHPRGEKLFF	TGTGCCAGTCATCCGAGGGGGGAAAAACTGTTTTTT
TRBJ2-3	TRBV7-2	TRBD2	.	CASSLVSGGVPDTQYF	TGTGCCAGCAGCTTAGTTAGTGGGGGGGTCCCAGATACGCAGTATTTT
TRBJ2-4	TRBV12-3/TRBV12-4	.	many	CASSLILQGRGIQYF	TGTGCCAGCAGTTTAATTTTACAGGGCCGTGGCATTCAGTACTTC
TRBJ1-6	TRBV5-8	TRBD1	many	CASSFTRQGYSPLHF	TGTGCCAGCAGCTTTACCCGACAGGGGTATTCACCCCTCCACTTT
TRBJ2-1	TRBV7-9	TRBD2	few	CASSFSTSGLKQFF	TGTGCCAGCAGCTTTTCCACTAGCGGGTTAAAGCAGTTCTTC
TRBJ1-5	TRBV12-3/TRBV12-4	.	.	CASSPPLGAEDSNQPQHF	TGTGCCAGCAGCCCCCCTTTGGGAGCAGAGGATAGCAATCAGCCCCAGCATTTT